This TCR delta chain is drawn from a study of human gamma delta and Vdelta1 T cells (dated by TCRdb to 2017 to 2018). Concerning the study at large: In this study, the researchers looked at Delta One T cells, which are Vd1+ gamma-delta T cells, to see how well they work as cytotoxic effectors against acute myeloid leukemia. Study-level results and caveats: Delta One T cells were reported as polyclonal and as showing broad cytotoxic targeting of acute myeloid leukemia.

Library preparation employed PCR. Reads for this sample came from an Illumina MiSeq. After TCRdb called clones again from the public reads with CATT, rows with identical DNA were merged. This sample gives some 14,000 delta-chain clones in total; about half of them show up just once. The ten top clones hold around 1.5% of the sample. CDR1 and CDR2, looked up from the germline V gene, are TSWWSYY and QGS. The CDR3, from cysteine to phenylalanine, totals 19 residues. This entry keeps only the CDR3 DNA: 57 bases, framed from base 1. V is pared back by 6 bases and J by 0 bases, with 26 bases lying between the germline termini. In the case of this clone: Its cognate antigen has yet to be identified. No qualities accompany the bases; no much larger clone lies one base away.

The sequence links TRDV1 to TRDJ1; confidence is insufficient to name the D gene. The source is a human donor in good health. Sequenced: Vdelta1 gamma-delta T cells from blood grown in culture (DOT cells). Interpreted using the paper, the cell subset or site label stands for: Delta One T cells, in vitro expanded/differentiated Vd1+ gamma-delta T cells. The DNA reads TGTGCTCTTGGACCGCCTCCCCAGGTCGAGGCTCTGTACACCGATAAACTCATCTTT. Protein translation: CALGPPPQVEALYTDKLIF.